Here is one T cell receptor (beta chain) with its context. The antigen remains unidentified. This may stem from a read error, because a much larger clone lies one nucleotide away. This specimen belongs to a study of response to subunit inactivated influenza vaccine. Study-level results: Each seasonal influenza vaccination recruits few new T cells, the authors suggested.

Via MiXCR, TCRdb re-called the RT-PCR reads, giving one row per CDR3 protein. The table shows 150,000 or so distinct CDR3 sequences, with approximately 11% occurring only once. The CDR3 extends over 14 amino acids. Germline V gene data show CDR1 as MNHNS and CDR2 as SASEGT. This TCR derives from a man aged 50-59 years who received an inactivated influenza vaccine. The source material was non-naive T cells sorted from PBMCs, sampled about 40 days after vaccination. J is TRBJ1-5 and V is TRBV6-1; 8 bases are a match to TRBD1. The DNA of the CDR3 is TGTGCCAGCATGGGCAGGGGGCGGATTCAGCCCCGGCATTTT. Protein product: CASMGRGRIQPRHF.